The source of this TCR beta chain is a study of response to subunit inactivated influenza vaccine. Overall study findings and caveats: The authors offered the suggestion that each seasonal influenza vaccination recruits few new T cells.

The CDR3 length is 15 residues. Trimming at V came to 8 bases and at J to 3 bases, leaving 7 bases not matched to a gene. The germline V gene encodes CDR1 MDHEN and CDR2 SYDVKM. TCRdb ran MiXCR on the RT-PCR reads and lists one entry per CDR3 protein. The sample carries about 480,000 distinct CDR3 sequences, over 10% recorded once. As concerns this clonotype: Its matching antigen is unknown.

The source was PBMCs from blood, collected 40 to 50 days after vaccination. The receptor comes from a man aged 50-60 years who received an inactivated influenza vaccine. The V and J genes are TRBV28 and TRBJ2-6, with 7 bases matching TRBD2. In DNA form, the CDR3 reads TGTGCCAGCGGCGGGGGAACAGGTGGGGCCAACGTCCTGACTTTC. Its translation is CASGGGTGGANVLTF.